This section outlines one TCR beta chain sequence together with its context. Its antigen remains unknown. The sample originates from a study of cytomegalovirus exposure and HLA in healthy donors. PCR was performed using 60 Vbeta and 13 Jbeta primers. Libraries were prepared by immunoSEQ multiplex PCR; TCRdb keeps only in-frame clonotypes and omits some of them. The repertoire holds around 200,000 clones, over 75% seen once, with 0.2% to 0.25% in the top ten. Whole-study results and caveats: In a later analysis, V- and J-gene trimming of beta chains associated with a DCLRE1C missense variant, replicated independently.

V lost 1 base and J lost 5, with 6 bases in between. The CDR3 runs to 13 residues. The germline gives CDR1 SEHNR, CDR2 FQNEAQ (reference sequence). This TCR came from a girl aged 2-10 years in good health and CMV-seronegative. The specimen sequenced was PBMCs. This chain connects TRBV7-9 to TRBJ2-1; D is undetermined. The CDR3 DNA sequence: TGTGCCAGCAGCTTAGTTCCTAACAATGAGCAGTTCTTC. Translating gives CASSLVPNNEQFF.